The 10 T cell receptor beta chains below were found in one sample sequenced in a study of OX40 agonist ivuxolimab in advanced cancers. Clones were sequenced by immunoSEQ multiplex PCR, and TCRdb holds only the in-frame ones, with some missing. The sample yields about 41,000 clones, around 87% seen once. The sequencing used CD4+ or CD8+ T cells sorted from blood, collected in a trial of the OX40 agonist ivuxolimab. These receptors were collected from an adult with an advanced solid tumor such as melanoma, head and neck, liver or kidney cancer.

The chain carries TRBV9 and TRBJ2-2, with a weak D call TRBD1 (6 bases). From germline, CDR1 is SGDLS and CDR2 YYNGEE. Deletions cut 0 bases from V and 5 bases from J, with 8 bases between. The CDR3 extends over 14 amino acids. The CDR3 DNA follows: TGTGCCAGCAGCGTAGTCGGGACAACCGGGGAGCTGTTTTTT. Amino acids: CASSVVGTTGELFF.

In this sample, this clone turned up once. The chain has TRBV5-6 and TRBJ1-5; tentative D call: TRBD1 (5 bases). The CDR3 spans 16 residues. Germline V CDR1 and CDR2: SGHDT, YYEEEE. Trimming took 1 base from V and 0 from J, leaving 11 bases between them. CDR3 sequence reads: CASSLFLGVSNQPQHF. CDR3 in DNA: TGTGCCAGCAGCTTGTTTTTAGGGGTTAGCAATCAGCCCCAGCATTTT.

J is TRBJ2-7 and V is TRBV4-1, with D tentatively TRBD1 (6 bases). Germline V gene sequence: CDR1 MGHRA, CDR2 YSYEKL. Deletions cut 3 bases from V and 0 bases from J, with 18 bases between. The CDR3 runs 17 residues. CDR3 in DNA: TGCGCCAGCAGCCAGTTCCTCCGGGACACGAGCTCCTACGAGCAGTACTTC. Amino acids: CASSQFLRDTSSYEQYF.

V gene TRBV6-5 combines with J gene TRBJ2-7; TRBD1 matches at 9 bases. The CDR3 length is 15 residues. With V trimmed by 2 bases and J by 4 bases, 6 bases remained unmatched. Germline V lookup: CDR1 MNHEY, CDR2 SVGAGI. The CDR3: CASSYKGQGMYEQYF. The CDR3 nucleotides are TGTGCCAGCAGTTACAAGGGACAGGGAATGTACGAGCAGTACTTC.

This clone came up once. The chain carries TRBV9 and TRBJ2-7; TRBD2 aligns across 12 bases. The CDR3 runs to 15 residues. Germline trimming cut 2 bases from V and 5 bases from J; bases unmatched to any gene: 5. Germline V lookup: CDR1 SGDLS, CDR2 YYNGEE. CDR3 nucleotides: TGTGCCAGCAGCGTGGGGACTAGCGGGCTTGACGAGCAGTACTTC. This translates into CASSVGTSGLDEQYF.

The genes are TRBV2 and TRBJ2-7; 9 bases are shared with TRBD1. The V gene's germline CDR1 is SNHLY and CDR2 FYNNEI. This CDR3 comprises 14 residues. V lost 7 bases, J lost 4 bases, and 8 bases stayed unmatched. CDR3 amino acids: CASTPGTGMYEQYF. DNA of the CDR3: TGTGCCAGCACCCCCGGGACAGGGATGTACGAGCAGTACTTC.

CDR3 DNA sequence: TGTGCCAGCAGTTCAGGGGGGGTTGCCCAAGAGACCCAGTACTTC. As protein: CASSSGGVAQETQYF. The V gene is TRBV28, the J gene TRBJ2-5, with D perhaps being TRBD1 or TRBD2 (7 bases each). V lost 4 bases and J 1 base, leaving 13 bases between the germline ends. This CDR3 spans 15 amino acids. CDR1 MDHEN and CDR2 SYDVKM come from the germline V gene.

This clone rates as medium-sized (0.01 to 0.1%). The chain employs TRBV19 and TRBJ1-5; D not resolved. V was cut by 11 bases and J by 6 bases, with 20 bases left in between. CDR1 is LNHDA, CDR2 SQIVND, per germline (reference sequence). The CDR3 loop spans 14 amino acids. The chain's CDR3 is CAAQGSTLGQPQHF. In DNA, the CDR3 is TGTGCCGCCCAAGGTTCGACTCTAGGTCAGCCCCAGCATTTT.

This clone was seen only a few times. The chain has TRBV19 and TRBJ1-3; possible D gene TRBD1, 5 bases. This CDR3 comprises 14 residues. Trimming cost V 10 bases and J 0 bases, with 13 bases left between them. Per germline, CDR1 LNHDA and CDR2 SQIVND (reference sequence). CDR3 sequence (DNA): TGTGCCACTTGGGACGGGAGCTCTGGAAACACCATATATTTT. As protein: CATWDGSSGNTIYF.

A word on this clone: This sample includes further DNA sequences coding for the same CDR3. V usage is TRBV27 and J usage is TRBJ2-7; D may match TRBD1 or TRBD2 (5 bases each). Germline values: CDR1 MNHEY, CDR2 SMNVEV (reference sequence). The V gene lost 0 bases and the J gene lost 5 bases, with 14 bases spanning the gap. This CDR3 spans 15 amino acids. Written as DNA, the CDR3 is TGTGCCAGCAGTTTATCGGCGGGTTTGGGGGACGAGCAGTACTTC. Protein sequence: CASSLSAGLGDEQYF.